This T cell receptor beta chain was sequenced for a study of blood T cells in healthy people across ages. For the second PCR, which ran for 7 to 11 cycles, a sample-barcoded 5' primer and a J-beta primer mix were used. TCRdb re-called the 5' RACE reads with MiXCR, one entry per CDR3 protein. The table records around 400,000 distinct CDR3 sequences, approximately 51% of them present only once. V lost 5 bases and J lost 4, with 15 bases in between. This CDR3 contains 16 residues. The germline V gene has CDR1 SGHVS and CDR2 FQNEAQ. This clonotype was seen only a few times. Its target is not known. Study-level findings and limits: Comparison with aged donors showed that long-lived donors had more naive CD4+ cells and higher diversity. There was a strong correlation between TCR beta diversity and naive T cell percentage.

The genes are TRBV7-8 and TRBJ2-6; no definite D call. This clonotype originated in a man in his sixties in good health. Sequenced input: blood. The chain's CDR3 is CASSLRSIGGANVLTF. Here the CDR3 DNA reads TGTGCCAGCAGCCTACGGTCGATAGGAGGGGCCAACGTCCTGACTTTC.